Detailed here is one T cell receptor (beta chain). Its antigen is not known. The junction shows a germline mismatch at one end, possibly a read error. This CDR3 has 15 amino acids. Germline CDR1 is LGHDT and CDR2 is YNNKEL (reference sequence). The entry originates in a study of blood T cells in healthy people across ages. A second PCR of roughly 7 to 11 cycles used a sample-barcoded 5' primer and a J-beta primer mix. Unique molecular identifiers of 12 random nucleotides labeled each cDNA. MiXCR, run by TCRdb on the 5' RACE reads, gives a single entry per CDR3 protein. The table lists some 1.4 million distinct CDR3 sequences, 42% of them singletons. Overall study findings and caveats: The fall in TCR beta diversity per million T cells was roughly linear with age. Changes seen in expanded clonotypes were possibly confounded by donor CMV status left unknown.

Isolation recovered at least 7 million PBMCs from every sample. The V and J genes are TRBV3-1 and TRBJ2-3; D perhaps matches TRBD2 (5 bases). Material for sequencing was blood. The clonotype originates from a woman aged 18-30 years in good health. The CDR3 DNA reads as TGTGCCGGCAGCCAAGAGGGCTCACGGGGAGATACGCAGTATTTT. It specifies CAGSQEGSRGDTQYF.